This T cell receptor beta chain was sequenced in a study of PD-L1 blockade in urothelial cancer. Every patient provided from 1 to 8 samples, collected pretreatment and on-treatment. Here immunoSEQ multiplex PCR was the method, and the copy in TCRdb shows in-frame clones only, minus some. Among 100,000 or so clones, approximately 85% were seen once, and the ten largest hold about 2.4%. V was shortened by 5 bases and J by 8 bases, with 18 bases between the two germline ends. Germline CDR1 SGHVS, CDR2 FNYEAQ. The length of the CDR3 is 15 residues. This receptor was obtained from a man aged 45 to 65 with urothelial cancer. The chain joins TRBV7-6 to TRBJ1-4; D possibly corresponds to TRBD1 (6 bases). This sample comprised PBMCs, obtained around atezolizumab (anti-PD-L1) treatment. CDR3 loop: CASSPGTTRGEKLFF. The CDR3 DNA sequence: TGTGCCAGCAGCCCCGGGACAACCCGCGGGGAAAAACTGTTTTTT. The full variable domain, with the rest looked up from reference TRBV7-6 and TRBJ1-4, is GAGVSQSPRYKVTKRGQDVALRCDPISGHVSLYWYRQALGQGPEFLTYFNYEAQQDKSGLPNDRFSAERPEGSISTLTIQRTEQRDSAMYRCASSPGTTRGEKLFFGSGTQLSVL.